This is a list of T cell receptor beta chains from one sample in a study of shared clonotypes between healthy human individuals. Assay used: immunoSEQ multiplex PCR; TCRdb lists only in-frame clones, some missing. This sample has under 2,000,000 clones; about 95% occur once, and the top ten carry 0.9% to 1.5%. The specimen was naive CD8+ T cells sorted from blood. These receptor sequences come from a man between 18 and 29 years old in good health. The CDR3 runs from the conserved cysteine through the conserved F or W. D genes are given only for firm matches. Only some rows state a clone size, as once, few, many or a class for expanded clones.

TRBJ2-5 | TRBV7-6 | NA | NA | CASSLDRLVGQETQYF | TGTGCCAGCAGCTTAGATAGGCTGGTGGGACAAGAGACCCAGTACTTC
TRBJ2-7 | TRBV5-6 | NA | TRBD1 | CASSSRRDRVPYEQYF | TGTGCCAGCAGCTCCCGCCGGGACAGGGTCCCCTACGAGCAGTACTTC
TRBJ2-3 | TRBV13 | once | NA | CASSLASGARDTQYF | TGTGCCAGCAGCTTAGCATCCGGGGCTAGAGATACGCAGTATTTT
TRBJ1-2 | TRBV6-5 | NA | NA | CASSIHTAEAGYTF | TGTGCCAGCAGTATACACACAGCAGAGGCTGGCTACACCTTC
TRBJ1-5 | TRBV5-6 | once | NA | CASSFGTLSGNQPQHF | TGTGCCAGCAGCTTCGGGACACTCTCCGGGAATCAGCCCCAGCATTTT
TRBJ2-7 | TRBV11-1 | NA | NA | CASSRTPSYEQYF | TGTGCCAGCAGCAGGACGCCCTCCTACGAGCAGTACTTC
TRBJ2-7 | TRBV27 | NA | TRBD1 | CASSFVGGAGEQYF | TGTGCCAGCAGTTTTGTAGGGGGCGCAGGGGAGCAGTACTTC
TRBJ2-5 | TRBV29-1 | NA | NA | CSVEEYQETQYF | TGCAGCGTTGAAGAATACCAAGAGACCCAGTACTTC
TRBJ1-3 | TRBV25-1 | NA | NA | CASSEFSTGNTIYF | TGTGCCAGCAGTGAATTTAGTACTGGAAACACCATATATTTT
TRBJ1-1 | TRBV7-9 | once | NA | CASSSLGDSNTEAFF | TGTGCCAGCAGCTCCCTAGGGGACTCGAACACTGAAGCTTTCTTT
TRBJ2-1 | TRBV7-8 | NA | TRBD2 | CASSHLAGEYEDEQFF | TGTGCCAGCAGCCATCTAGCGGGGGAGTATGAGGATGAGCAGTTCTTC
TRBJ1-2 | TRBV30 | NA | NA | CAWRGYGYTF | TGTGCCTGGAGAGGGTATGGCTACACCTTC
TRBJ2-3 | TRBV6-1 | NA | NA | CASLDMNTAQYF | TGTGCCAGCCTAGATATGAACACTGCGCAGTATTTT
TRBJ2-5 | TRBV19 | once | NA | CASSPRLDQETQYF | TGTGCCAGTAGTCCAAGACTAGACCAAGAGACCCAGTACTTC
TRBJ2-7 | TRBV10-2 | NA | TRBD2 | CASSHPGLQYEQYF | TGCGCCAGCAGCCATCCGGGACTACAATACGAGCAGTACTTC
TRBJ1-1 | TRBV27 | NA | NA | CASSLVGVNTEAFF | TGTGCCAGCAGTTTAGTGGGCGTGAACACTGAAGCTTTCTTT
TRBJ2-1 | TRBV13 | NA | NA | CASSWTGTSNEQFF | TGTGCCAGCTCATGGACCGGAACCTCCAATGAGCAGTTCTTC
TRBJ2-1 | TRBV7-6 | NA | NA | CASSLEFEQFF | TGTGCCAGCAGCTTAGAGTTTGAGCAGTTCTTC
TRBJ2-7 | TRBV28 | NA | NA | CASSLRGVYEQYF | TGTGCCAGCAGTTTAAGGGGCGTTTACGAGCAGTACTTC
TRBJ2-7 | TRBV5-4 | NA | NA | CASSSGVHYEQYF | TGTGCCAGCAGCTCAGGGGTACACTACGAGCAGTACTTC
TRBJ2-5 | TRBV7-9 | NA | TRBD2 | CASSFSGREASGETQYF | TGTGCCAGCAGCTTTAGCGGGAGGGAAGCGTCCGGGGAGACCCAGTACTTC
TRBJ1-1 | TRBV5-1 | NA | NA | CASSLAFGQNTEAFF | TGCGCCAGCAGCTTGGCCTTTGGACAGAACACTGAAGCTTTCTTT
TRBJ2-7 | TRBV15 | once | NA | CATSSRQESSYEQYF | TGTGCCACCAGCAGCCGACAGGAGAGCTCCTACGAGCAGTACTTC